This T cell receptor (beta chain) was recorded in a study of vaccination and CD4 T cells after COVID-19. Regarding the study as a whole: Early timepoints after natural infection were not analyzed in these convalescent patients. Reactive clone data from convalescent patients indicated a median of about 90% appearing only post-vaccination.

V was shortened by 4 bases and J by 1 base, with 8 bases between the two germline ends. Germline CDR1 reads SGHVS; CDR2 reads FNYEAQ. The CDR3 contains 13 residues. This clonotype was seen a few times. What it binds is unknown. TCRdb re-analysed the PCR reads in MiXCR, keeping a single row per CDR3 protein. The table includes about 20,000 distinct CDR3 sequences, 50% to 65% detected once. The specimen comprised CD4+ T cells from blood, sampled after SARS-CoV-2 vaccination. The receptor comes from a human donor who had recovered from COVID-19. The V and J genes are TRBV7-6 and TRBJ2-7; maybe TRBD2 (5 bases). For the CDR3, the DNA is TGTGCCAGCAGCTCACGGAGGTCCTACGAGCAGTACTTC. It specifies CASSSRRSYEQYF.